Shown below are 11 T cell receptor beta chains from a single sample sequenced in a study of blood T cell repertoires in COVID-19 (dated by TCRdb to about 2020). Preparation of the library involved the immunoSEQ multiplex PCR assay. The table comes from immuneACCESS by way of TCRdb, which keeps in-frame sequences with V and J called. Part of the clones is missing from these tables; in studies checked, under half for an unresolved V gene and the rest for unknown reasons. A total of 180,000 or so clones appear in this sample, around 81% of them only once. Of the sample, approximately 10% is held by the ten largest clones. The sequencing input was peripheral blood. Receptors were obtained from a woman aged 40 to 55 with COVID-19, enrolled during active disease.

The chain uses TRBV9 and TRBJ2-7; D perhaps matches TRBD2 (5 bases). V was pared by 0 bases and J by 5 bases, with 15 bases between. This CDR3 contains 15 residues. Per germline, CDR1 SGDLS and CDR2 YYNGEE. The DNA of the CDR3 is TGTGCCAGCAGCGTAGACGGAGGCGTGGCCCACGAGCAGTACTTC. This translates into CASSVDGGVAHEQYF.

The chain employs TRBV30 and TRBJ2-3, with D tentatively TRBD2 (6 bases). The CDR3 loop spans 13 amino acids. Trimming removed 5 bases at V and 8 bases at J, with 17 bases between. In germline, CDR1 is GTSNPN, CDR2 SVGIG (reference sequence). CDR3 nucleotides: TGTGCCTGGGAAACGGGACTCACGGCTACGCAGTATTTT. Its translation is CAWETGLTATQYF.

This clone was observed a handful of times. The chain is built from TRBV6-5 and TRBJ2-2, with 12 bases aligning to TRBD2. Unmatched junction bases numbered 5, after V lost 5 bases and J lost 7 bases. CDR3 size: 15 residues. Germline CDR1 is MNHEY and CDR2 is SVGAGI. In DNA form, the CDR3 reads TGTGCCAGCAGTAGACTAGCGGGGGAGGGCGGGGAGCTGTTTTTT. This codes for CASSRLAGEGGELFF.

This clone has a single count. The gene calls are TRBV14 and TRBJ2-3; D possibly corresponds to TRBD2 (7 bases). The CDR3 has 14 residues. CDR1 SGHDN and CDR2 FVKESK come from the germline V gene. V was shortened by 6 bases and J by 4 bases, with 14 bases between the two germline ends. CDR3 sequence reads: CASSRGGSADTQYF. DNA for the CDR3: TGTGCCAGCAGTAGGGGGGGCTCGGCAGATACGCAGTATTTT.

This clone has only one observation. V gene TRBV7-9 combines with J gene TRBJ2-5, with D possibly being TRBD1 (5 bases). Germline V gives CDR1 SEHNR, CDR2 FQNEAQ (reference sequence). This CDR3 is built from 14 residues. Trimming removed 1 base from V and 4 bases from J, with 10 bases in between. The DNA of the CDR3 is TGTGCCAGCAGCTTAGGGCAGGGCCTAGAGACCCAGTACTTC. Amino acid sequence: CASSLGQGLETQYF.

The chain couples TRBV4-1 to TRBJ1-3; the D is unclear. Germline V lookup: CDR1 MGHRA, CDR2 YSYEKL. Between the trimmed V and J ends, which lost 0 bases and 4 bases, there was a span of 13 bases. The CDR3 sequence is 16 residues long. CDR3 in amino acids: CASSQERPDLGNTIYF. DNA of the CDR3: TGCGCCAGCAGCCAAGAAAGACCGGACTTAGGAAACACCATATATTTT.

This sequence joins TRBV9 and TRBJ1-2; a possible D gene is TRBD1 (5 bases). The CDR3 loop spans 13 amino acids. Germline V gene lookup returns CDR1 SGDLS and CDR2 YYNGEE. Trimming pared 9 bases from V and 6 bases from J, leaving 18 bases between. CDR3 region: CATGGGKADGYTF. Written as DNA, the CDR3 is TGTGCCACCGGCGGGGGGAAGGCAGATGGCTACACCTTC.

Here the CDR3 reads CATSGAGAGYNEQFF. CDR3 nucleotides: TGTGCCACCAGTGGTGCGGGAGCCGGATACAATGAGCAGTTCTTC. The J gene is TRBJ2-1, the V gene TRBV24-1; the match to TRBD2 covers 7 bases. J lost 4 bases, V lost 5 bases, and 7 bases had no gene match. CDR3 size: 15 residues. Germline V gene sequence: CDR1 KGHDR, CDR2 SFDVKD.

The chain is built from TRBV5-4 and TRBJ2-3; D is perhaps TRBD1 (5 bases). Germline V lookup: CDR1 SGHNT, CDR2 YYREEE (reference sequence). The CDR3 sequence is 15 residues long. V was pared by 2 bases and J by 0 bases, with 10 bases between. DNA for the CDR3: TGTGCCAGCAGCTTAGGACAAGGTAGCACAGATACGCAGTATTTT. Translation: CASSLGQGSTDTQYF.

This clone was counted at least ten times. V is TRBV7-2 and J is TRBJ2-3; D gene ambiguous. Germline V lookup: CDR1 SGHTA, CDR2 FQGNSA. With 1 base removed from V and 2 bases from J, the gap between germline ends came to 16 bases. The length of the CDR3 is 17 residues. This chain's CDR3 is CASSLEESEYYTDTQYF. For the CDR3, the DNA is TGTGCCAGCAGCTTAGAGGAGAGCGAATACTACACAGATACGCAGTATTTT. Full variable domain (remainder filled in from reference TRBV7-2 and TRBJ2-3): GAGVSQSPSNKVTEKGKDVELRCDPISGHTALYWYRQSLGQGLEFLIYFQGNSAPDKSGLPSDRFSAERTGGSVSTLTIQRTQQEDSAVYLCASSLEESEYYTDTQYFGPGTRLTVL.

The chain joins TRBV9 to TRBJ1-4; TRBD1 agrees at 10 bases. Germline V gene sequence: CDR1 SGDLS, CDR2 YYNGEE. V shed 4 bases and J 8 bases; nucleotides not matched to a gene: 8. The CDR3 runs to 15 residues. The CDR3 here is CASSPRQGAVEKLFF. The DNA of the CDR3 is TGTGCCAGCAGCCCCAGACAGGGGGCTGTGGAAAAACTGTTTTTT.